Listed below are T cell receptor beta chains from one sample, sequenced in a study of PD-1 blockade in classical Hodgkin lymphoma. Produced via immunoSEQ multiplex PCR; TCRdb's table is partial and in-frame only. The data show approximately 73,000 clones, around 93% seen once. The sample was peripheral blood mononuclear cells (PBMCs), taken at baseline. These receptor sequences come from a human donor with classical Hodgkin lymphoma. Both conserved end residues are part of each CDR3. The order of the fields is V gene, D gene, clone size, J gene, CDR3 DNA, CDR3 protein. D genes are given only for firm matches. Size tells how often a clone was seen (once, few, many) or the class of an expanded clone, and some rows leave it out.

>TRBV11-2|TRBD1|NA|TRBJ2-7
TGTGCCAGCAGCCCCTGGGACAGGCGGAGCTCCTACGAGCAGTACTTC
CASSPWDRRSSYEQYF
>TRBV27|NA|NA|TRBJ2-1
TGTGCCAGCAGCCTCACTGGGGCTAGCACTTTCCCGTTCTTC
CASSLTGASTFPFF
>TRBV25-1|NA|NA|TRBJ2-5
TGTGCCAGCAGTGAAATGGGAAAGGGGACCCAGTACTTC
CASSEMGKGTQYF
>TRBV9|NA|NA|TRBJ2-5
TGTGCCAGCCTACACGGGGCATACCAAGAGACCCAGTACTTC
CASLHGAYQETQYF
>TRBV20-1|NA|once|TRBJ2-5
TGCAGGGGCCAGTACCAAGAGACCCAGTACTTC
CRGQYQETQYF
>TRBV27|NA|once|TRBJ2-7
TGTGCCAGCAGTGCGGGGCTCGGCGAGCAGTACTTC
CASSAGLGEQYF
>TRBV7-6|NA|NA|TRBJ2-6
TGTGCCAGCAGCCCTTCTGGCTCCGGGGCCAACGTCCTGACTTTC
CASSPSGSGANVLTF
>TRBV6-5|NA|NA|TRBJ1-5
TGTGCCAGCAGTTACTCGGGCCAGCCCCAGCATTTT
CASSYSGQPQHF
>TRBV13|NA|NA|TRBJ2-2
TGTGCCAGCAGCGGCGGGACAGCTGGGGAGCTGTTTTTT
CASSGGTAGELFF
>TRBV5-1|NA|NA|TRBJ1-5
TGCGCCAGCAGCTTGGAAGGGGTGGGACAGCCCCAGCATTTT
CASSLEGVGQPQHF
>TRBV7-3|TRBD1|NA|TRBJ2-7
TGTGCCAGCAGCACCGGACAGGGCTACGAGCAGTACTTC
CASSTGQGYEQYF
>TRBV23-1|NA|NA|TRBJ2-7
TGCGCCAGCAGTCAATGGCCGGCGGATGGTTCCTACGAGCAGTACTTC
CASSQWPADGSYEQYF
>TRBV27|TRBD2|few|TRBJ2-2
TGTGCCAGCAGTTTAAAAGCGGGGGGTACAACCGGGGAGCTGTTTTTT
CASSLKAGGTTGELFF
>TRBV12-5|NA|once|TRBJ1-5
TGTGCTAGTGGTATCGAGGGGCCTTATCAGCCCCAGCATTTT
CASGIEGPYQPQHF
>TRBV7-8|TRBD1|NA|TRBJ2-7
TGTGCCAGCAGCTATGCAACCGGGACAGGGGGCTACGAGCAGTACTTC
CASSYATGTGGYEQYF
>TRBV7-9|TRBD1|NA|TRBJ2-7
TGTGCCAGCAGCTTAGGCCAGGGGGCTTACGAGCAGTACTTC
CASSLGQGAYEQYF
>TRBV7-9|NA|NA|TRBJ1-4
TGTGCCAGCAGCGGGAGGGCCCTGGCTGAAAAACTGTTTTTT
CASSGRALAEKLFF
>TRBV18|NA|NA|TRBJ2-1
TGTGCCAGCTCACCACCAGGTGGGGGGGCATTAAATGAGCAGTTCTTC
CASSPPGGGALNEQFF
>TRBV7-6|TRBD2|NA|TRBJ2-5
TGTGCCAGCAGCTTAGCAAGCGGGAGTAGAGAGACCCAGTACTTC
CASSLASGSRETQYF
>TRBV29-1|NA|NA|TRBJ2-1
TGCAGCGTTGAAGATCTAAGCGGCTCCTACAATGAGCAGTTCTTC
CSVEDLSGSYNEQFF
>TRBV5-1|NA|NA|TRBJ1-4
TGCGCCAGCAGCGTACGACCAGGTCAAGCGGATGAAAAACTGTTTTTT
CASSVRPGQADEKLFF
>TRBV7-6|TRBD1|NA|TRBJ2-7
TGTGCCAGCAGCACAGGGGGCGCCGGCTACGAGCAGTACTTC
CASSTGGAGYEQYF